Each of the 24 T cell receptor beta chains below was sequenced from the same sample in a study of cytomegalovirus exposure and HLA in healthy donors. PCR employed 60 Vbeta and 13 Jbeta primers. The protocol was immunoSEQ multiplex PCR, while the TCRdb copy is restricted to in-frame clones and leaves out a portion. The table includes approximately 130,000 clones, about 80% detected once. Input material: PBMCs. These receptors were obtained from a woman in her 50s in good health and CMV-seropositive.

The rearrangement uses TRBV10-3 and TRBJ1-6; no clear D gene. The CDR3 is 14 residues long. V was shortened by 7 bases and J by 0 bases, with 7 bases between the two germline ends. Germline V lookup: CDR1 ENHRY, CDR2 SYGVKD. CDR3 loop: CAIMSSSYNSPLHF. In nucleotides, the CDR3 is TGTGCCATCATGTCGAGCTCCTATAATTCACCCCTCCACTTT.

This clone turned up a few times. The CDR3 region is CASSVGGHMNTEAFF. CDR3 nucleotide sequence: TGTGCCAGCAGCGTAGGTGGCCACATGAACACTGAAGCTTTCTTT. The V call is TRBV9, the J call TRBJ1-1, with D unclear. Germline V gene sequence: CDR1 SGDLS, CDR2 YYNGEE. Trimming stripped 0 bases from V and 0 bases from J, with 9 bases between. CDR3 length: 15 residues.

The chain uses TRBV6-5 and TRBJ2-1; 7 nucleotides line up with TRBD2. V was clipped by 6 bases and J by 9 bases; unmatched bases: 14. Per germline, CDR1 MNHEY and CDR2 SVGAGI. CDR3 length: 15 amino acids. This CDR3 is CASRNGLDVGSEQFF. Here the CDR3 DNA reads TGTGCCAGCAGAAACGGACTAGACGTCGGTAGTGAGCAGTTCTTC.

The V call is TRBV27, the J call TRBJ2-7; TRBD1 might be the D (5 bases). CDR3 length: 14 amino acids. Germline CDR1 is MNHEY and CDR2 is SMNVEV (reference sequence). V was cut by 3 bases and J by 5 bases, with 14 bases left in between. DNA for the CDR3: TGTGCCAGCAGTTTCCAGATTGGGGCCCACGAGCAGTACTTC. It specifies CASSFQIGAHEQYF.

J is TRBJ1-3 and V is TRBV2; D is unclear. Germline V gene lookup returns CDR1 SNHLY and CDR2 FYNNEI. This CDR3 has 14 residues. V was clipped by 4 bases and J by 0 bases, with 7 bases between them. The CDR3 here is CASSASYSGNTIYF. The CDR3 nucleotides are TGTGCCAGCAGTGCTAGTTACTCTGGAAACACCATATATTTT. Complete variable domain (other parts from reference TRBV2 and TRBJ1-3): EPEVTQTPSHQVTQMGQEVILRCVPISNHLYFYWYRQILGQKVEFLVSFYNNEISEKSEIFDDQFSVERPDGSNFTLKIRSTKLEDSAMYFCASSASYSGNTIYFGEGSWLTVV.

The chain joins TRBV7-9 to TRBJ2-2, with D possibly matching TRBD2 (7 bases). Between the trimmed V and J ends, which lost 3 bases and 3 bases, there was a span of 11 bases. Looked up from germline, CDR1 is SEHNR and CDR2 is FQNEAQ (reference sequence). The CDR3 has 15 residues. CDR3 in amino acids: CASSLGGLYTGELFF. CDR3 sequence (DNA): TGTGCCAGCAGCTTGGGGGGGCTTTACACCGGGGAGCTGTTTTTT. Looking up the rest from reference TRBV7-9 and TRBJ2-2 gives the full variable domain: DTGVSQNPRHKITKRGQNVTFRCDPISEHNRLYWYRQTLGQGPEFLTYFQNEAQLEKSRLLSDRFSAERPKGSFSTLEIQRTEQGDSAMYLCASSLGGLYTGELFFGEGSRLTVL.

J is TRBJ2-5 and V is TRBV4-3, with D tentatively TRBD1 (5 bases). The CDR3 runs 17 residues. Germline loops: CDR1 LGHNA, CDR2 YSLEER. Trimming pared 1 base from V and 3 bases from J, leaving 18 bases between. CDR3 region: CASSQAVHWGLEETQYF. As DNA, the CDR3 is TGCGCCAGCAGCCAAGCGGTCCACTGGGGCCTAGAAGAGACCCAGTACTTC.

The table lists this clone with a few counts. This chain connects TRBV10-2 to TRBJ1-6; 7 nucleotides agree with TRBD1. Per germline, CDR1 WSHSY and CDR2 SAAADI. With 8 bases clipped from V and 10 bases from J, the junction kept 8 bases outside the gene matches. There are 13 residues in the CDR3. CDR3 bases: TGCGCCAGCCGCGACAGGGCCGACTCACCCCTCCACTTT. Translating gives CASRDRADSPLHF.

This clone showed up just a few times. This chain connects TRBV7-2 to TRBJ1-4; D remains unclear. CDR1 and CDR2 from the germline V gene are SGHTA and FQGNSA. This CDR3 region has 13 residues. Trimming removed 1 base at V and 10 bases at J, with 10 bases between. CDR3 residues: CASSLVVSGKLFF. In nucleotides, the CDR3 is TGTGCCAGCAGCTTAGTTGTCAGCGGAAAACTGTTTTTT.

CDR3 region: CASSVGDFKPNYGYTF. In DNA, the CDR3 is TGTGCCAGCAGCGTAGGGGACTTCAAACCTAACTATGGCTACACCTTC. The V call is TRBV9, the J call TRBJ1-2, with a possible D match to TRBD1 (5 bases). With 0 bases removed from V and 0 bases from J, the gap between germline ends came to 12 bases. Germline loops: CDR1 SGDLS, CDR2 YYNGEE. This CDR3 contains 16 residues. Complete variable domain (other parts from reference TRBV9 and TRBJ1-2): DSGVTQTPKHLITATGQRVTLRCSPRSGDLSVYWYQQSLDQGLQFLIQYYNGEERAKGNILERFSAQQFPDLHSELNLSSLELGDSALYFCASSVGDFKPNYGYTFGSGTRLTVV.

Points on this clone: The junction departs from the called germline gene at one end, perhaps through a read error. This chain links TRBV6-1 with TRBJ2-3; no definite D call. Germline V gene lookup returns CDR1 MNHNS and CDR2 SASEGT. This CDR3 region has 15 residues. CDR3: CASSEVPMSTDMQYF. CDR3 nucleotide sequence: TGTGCCAGCAGTGAGGTACCAATGAGCACAGATATGCAGTATTTT.

This sequence joins TRBV7-8 and TRBJ2-3; D may be TRBD2 (6 bases). Germline assignment: CDR1 SGHVS and CDR2 FQNEAQ. V lost 8 bases and J lost 5, with 17 bases in between. The CDR3 length is 14 residues. The CDR3 spells CASRAGTPGDTQYF. The CDR3 bases are TGTGCCAGCCGCGCCGGGACTCCGGGAGATACGCAGTATTTT.

V usage is TRBV7-3 and J usage is TRBJ2-2; maybe TRBD1 (5 bases). CDR1 SGHTA and CDR2 FQGTGA come from the germline V gene. This CDR3 has 15 amino acids. V lost 5 bases and J 2 bases, leaving 12 bases between the germline ends. This CDR3 reads CASSAQGSNTGELFF. The DNA of the CDR3 is TGTGCCAGCAGCGCCCAGGGTAGCAACACCGGGGAGCTGTTTTTT.

The chain uses TRBV30 and TRBJ1-3; D perhaps matches TRBD1 (6 bases). CDR1 is GTSNPN, CDR2 SVGIG, per germline (reference sequence). The CDR3 sequence is 18 residues long. V lost 0 bases and J 0 bases, leaving 18 bases between the germline ends. In DNA, the CDR3 is TGTGCCTGGAGTGTAATGATGGACAGCCGGAGCTCTGGAAACACCATATATTTT. This codes for CAWSVMMDSRSSGNTIYF.

The chain recombines TRBV7-9 with TRBJ2-7, with 9 bases identical to TRBD1. This CDR3 has 13 residues. Germline loops: CDR1 SEHNR, CDR2 FQNEAQ (reference sequence). V trimming: 4 bases; J trimming: 3 bases; junction bases outside the gene matches: 1. CDR3 loop: CASSWDRDYEQYF. DNA for the CDR3: TGTGCCAGCAGCTGGGACAGGGACTACGAGCAGTACTTC. Based on the CDR3 plus reference TRBV7-9 and TRBJ2-7, the full variable domain is DTGVSQNPRHKITKRGQNVTFRCDPISEHNRLYWYRQTLGQGPEFLTYFQNEAQLEKSRLLSDRFSAERPKGSFSTLEIQRTEQGDSAMYLCASSWDRDYEQYFGPGTRLTVT.

The CDR3 bases are TGTGCCAGCAGCCCCGGACAAGGGGGCTCTGGAAACACCATATATTTT. It codes for CASSPGQGGSGNTIYF. The chain is built from TRBV7-2 and TRBJ1-3; D might be TRBD1 (6 bases). With 5 bases removed from V and 0 bases from J, the gap between germline ends came to 14 bases. The CDR3 runs 16 residues. Germline CDR1 SGHTA, CDR2 FQGNSA.

V gene TRBV2 combines with J gene TRBJ2-2; tentatively, D is TRBD1 (6 bases). There are 14 residues in the CDR3. With 6 bases removed from V and 4 bases from J, the gap between germline ends came to 12 bases. CDR1 is SNHLY, CDR2 FYNNEI, per germline. The chain's CDR3 is CASRSIGGTGELFF. The CDR3 coding sequence is TGTGCCAGCAGATCAATAGGGGGCACCGGGGAGCTGTTTTTT. Looking up the rest from reference TRBV2 and TRBJ2-2 gives the full variable domain: EPEVTQTPSHQVTQMGQEVILRCVPISNHLYFYWYRQILGQKVEFLVSFYNNEISEKSEIFDDQFSVERPDGSNFTLKIRSTKLEDSAMYFCASRSIGGTGELFFGEGSRLTVL.

This chain connects TRBV5-8 to TRBJ2-3; tentative D call: TRBD1 (5 bases). Germline V gives CDR1 SGHTS, CDR2 YDEGEE. The CDR3 length is 14 residues. With 1 base removed from V and 0 bases from J, the gap between germline ends came to 6 bases. The CDR3: CASSLRGSTDTQYF. CDR3 bases: TGTGCCAGCAGCTTGAGGGGTAGCACAGATACGCAGTATTTT.

This clone was seen only once. The chain recombines TRBV7-9 with TRBJ1-1, with D uncertain. Per germline, CDR1 SEHNR and CDR2 FQNEAQ (reference sequence). V was pared by 1 base and J by 4 bases, with 7 bases between. The CDR3 sequence is 13 residues long. The CDR3 loop reads CASSLERGTEAFF. Here the CDR3 DNA reads TGTGCCAGCAGCTTAGAGCGCGGCACTGAAGCTTTCTTT.

V is TRBV29-1 and J is TRBJ1-4; no definite D call. CDR1 SQVTM and CDR2 ANQGSEA come from the germline V gene. The V end was cut by 4 bases, the J end by 8 bases, with 17 bases between. The CDR3 runs 14 residues. The DNA for the CDR3 is TGCAGCGTTGGAGCCTCCCCGGGGAAGGAAAAACTGTTTTTT. It yields the protein CSVGASPGKEKLFF.

This clone was counted a single time. The chain recombines TRBV29-1 with TRBJ1-1, with D hard to call. Germline values: CDR1 SQVTM, CDR2 ANQGSEA. V lost 4 bases and J 0 bases, leaving 6 bases between the germline ends. This CDR3 has 12 amino acids. The CDR3 is CSVGSVNTEAFF. The DNA for the CDR3 is TGCAGCGTTGGGTCAGTGAACACTGAAGCTTTCTTT. Supplemented by reference TRBV29-1 and TRBJ1-1, the full variable domain reads SAVISQKPSRDICQRGTSLTIQCQVDSQVTMMFWYRQQPGQSLTLIATANQGSEATYESGFVIDKFPISRPNLTFSTLTVSNMSPEDSSIYLCSVGSVNTEAFFGQGTRLTVV.

This chain uses TRBV6-1 with TRBJ2-1; possibly TRBD2 for D (5 bases). Germline loops: CDR1 MNHNS, CDR2 SASEGT. Trimming took off 2 bases at V and 3 bases at J, with 14 bases between the two ends. The CDR3 sequence is 16 residues long. Written as DNA, the CDR3 is TGTGCCAGCAGTGAACGGAGGATCTCCTACTACAATGAGCAGTTCTTC. Protein: CASSERRISYYNEQFF.

This clone was observed a few times. This chain uses TRBV4-1 with TRBJ2-5, with TRBD2 identical over 9 bases. Germline values: CDR1 MGHRA, CDR2 YSYEKL. Trimming took 0 bases from V and 7 from J; bases not matched to a gene: 9. The CDR3 is 16 amino acids. The CDR3 DNA sequence: TGCGCCAGCAGCCAAGACGGCGGGGGGGCCTTATGGACCCAGTACTTC. Translating gives CASSQDGGGALWTQYF.

This clone came up a few times. The chain carries TRBV29-1 and TRBJ1-2; D might be TRBD1 (5 bases). The germline V gene has CDR1 SQVTM and CDR2 ANQGSEA. The CDR3 is made up of 15 amino acids. The V and J ends lost 0 bases and 8 bases respectively, with 19 bases between them. The CDR3 DNA reads as TGCAGCGTTGAAGAGATAGGTCAGGGAACAGGAGGCTACACCTTC. Encoded protein: CSVEEIGQGTGGYTF.